Sequencing of this T cell receptor (beta chain) was carried out in a study of blood T cell repertoires in COVID-19. The overall study: PBMCs, B-cell-depleted T cells, or T cells were the source of the cDNA or gDNA that made up the material.

Ten or more counts support this clone. Source study methods: Cell counts per sample came from amplifying reference gene primers. The repertoire was sequenced with immunoSEQ multiplex PCR; TCRdb's copy has only in-frame clones and lacks some. V and J calls plus clone size are reproduced from that table; the DNA served to infer D and trimming. Of some 90,000 clones in the sample, around 88% are singletons; the top ten hold approximately 16%. Seattle-derived patients entered the study during active infection and were followed longitudinally. The V gene's germline CDR1 is SGHVS and CDR2 FNYEAQ. V trimming: 3 bases; J trimming: 5 bases; junction bases outside the gene matches: 7. CDR3 length: 17 amino acids.

The clonotype comes from a woman aged 60-75 years with COVID-19, enrolled during active disease. The V gene is TRBV7-6, the J gene TRBJ2-7; 16 bases map to TRBD2. What was sequenced was peripheral blood. The CDR3 nucleotides read TGTGCCAGCAGCTTGGATCCGGGACTAGCGGGGGGGCACGAGCAGTACTTC. Protein sequence: CASSLDPGLAGGHEQYF.